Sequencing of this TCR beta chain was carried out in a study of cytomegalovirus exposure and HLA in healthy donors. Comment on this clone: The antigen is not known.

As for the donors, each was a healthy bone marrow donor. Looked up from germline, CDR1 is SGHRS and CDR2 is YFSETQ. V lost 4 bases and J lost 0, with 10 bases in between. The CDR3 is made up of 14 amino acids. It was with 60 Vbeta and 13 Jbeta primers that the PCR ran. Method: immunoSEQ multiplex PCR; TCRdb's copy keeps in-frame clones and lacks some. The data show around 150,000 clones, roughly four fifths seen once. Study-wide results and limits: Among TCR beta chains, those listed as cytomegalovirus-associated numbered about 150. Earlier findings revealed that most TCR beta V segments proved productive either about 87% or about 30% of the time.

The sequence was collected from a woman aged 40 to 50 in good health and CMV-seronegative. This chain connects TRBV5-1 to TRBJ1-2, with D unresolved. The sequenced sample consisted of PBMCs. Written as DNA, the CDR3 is TGCGCCAGCAGCGTGGACGGTGCTAACTATGGCTACACCTTC. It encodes CASSVDGANYGYTF.